This entry is about one TCR beta chain. Its cognate antigen is unknown. TCRdb independently ran MiXCR on the reads; one entry per CDR3 protein. The table has 400,000 to 600,000 distinct CDR3 sequences, under 45% seen once. This specimen comes from a study of T cell repertoires in cytomegalovirus infection. Material: cultured PBMCs, obtained from culture after CMV antigen stimulation. This receptor was taken from a human donor in good health (CMV status not recorded). Some clones in this sample may be carry-over from other donors' samples.

This chain's CDR3 is CASSYGRLNSPLHF. In DNA form, the CDR3 reads TGTGCCAGCAGTTACGGGCGGCTTAATTCACCCCTCCACTTT. The chain uses TRBV6-5 and TRBJ1-6; no definite D call. Germline lookup yields CDR1 MNHEY and CDR2 SVGAGI. This CDR3 has 14 residues. V lost 2 bases and J 6 bases, leaving 8 bases between the germline ends.